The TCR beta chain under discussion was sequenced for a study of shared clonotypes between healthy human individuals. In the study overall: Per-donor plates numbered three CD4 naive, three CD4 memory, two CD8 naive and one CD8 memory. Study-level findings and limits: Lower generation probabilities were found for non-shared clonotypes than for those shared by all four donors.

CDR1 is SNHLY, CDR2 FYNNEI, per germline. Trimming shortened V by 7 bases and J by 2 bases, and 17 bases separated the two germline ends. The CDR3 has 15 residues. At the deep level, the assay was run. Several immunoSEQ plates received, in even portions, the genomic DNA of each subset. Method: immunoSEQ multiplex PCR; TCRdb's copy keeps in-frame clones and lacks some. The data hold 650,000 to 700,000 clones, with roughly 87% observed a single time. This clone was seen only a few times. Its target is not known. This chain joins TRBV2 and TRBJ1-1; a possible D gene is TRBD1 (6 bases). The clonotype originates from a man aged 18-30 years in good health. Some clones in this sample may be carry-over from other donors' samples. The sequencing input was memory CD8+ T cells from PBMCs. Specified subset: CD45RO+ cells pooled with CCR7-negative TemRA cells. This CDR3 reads CASNGGQLLNTEAFF. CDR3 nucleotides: TGTGCCAGCAATGGAGGACAGCTACTCAACACTGAAGCTTTCTTT.